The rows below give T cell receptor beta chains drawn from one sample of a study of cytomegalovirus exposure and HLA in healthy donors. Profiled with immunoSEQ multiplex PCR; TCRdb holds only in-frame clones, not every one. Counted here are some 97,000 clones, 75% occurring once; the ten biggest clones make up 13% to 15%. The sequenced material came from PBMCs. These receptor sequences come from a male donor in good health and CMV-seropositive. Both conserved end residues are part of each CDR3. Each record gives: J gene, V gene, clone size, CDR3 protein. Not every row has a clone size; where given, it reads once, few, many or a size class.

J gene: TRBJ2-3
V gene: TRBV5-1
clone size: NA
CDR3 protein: CASSFASADTQYF

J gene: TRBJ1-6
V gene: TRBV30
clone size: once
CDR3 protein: CAWSEGGRDSPLHF

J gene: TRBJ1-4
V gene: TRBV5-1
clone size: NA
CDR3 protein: CASSTGGANEKLFF

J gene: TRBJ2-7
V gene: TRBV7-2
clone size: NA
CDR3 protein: CASSLVAGGTYEQYF

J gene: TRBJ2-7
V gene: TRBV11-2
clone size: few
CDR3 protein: CASSAGLGVGEQYF

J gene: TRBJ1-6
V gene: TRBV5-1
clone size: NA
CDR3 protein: CASSVIGQGTNNSPLHF

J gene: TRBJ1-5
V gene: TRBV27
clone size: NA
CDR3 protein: CASRSLQGAGPQHF

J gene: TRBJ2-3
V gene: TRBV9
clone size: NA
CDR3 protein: CASSVGASGDTDTQYF

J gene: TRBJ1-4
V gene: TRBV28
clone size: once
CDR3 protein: CASRTGREKLFF

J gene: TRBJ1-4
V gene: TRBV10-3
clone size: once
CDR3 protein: CAITSDPGEKLFF

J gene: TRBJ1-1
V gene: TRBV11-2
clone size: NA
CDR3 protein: CASSLGAGSTEAFF

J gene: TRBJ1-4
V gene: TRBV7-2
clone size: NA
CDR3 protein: CASSSQGGGEKLFF

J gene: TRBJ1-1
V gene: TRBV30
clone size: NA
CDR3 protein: CAVDRGNTEAFF

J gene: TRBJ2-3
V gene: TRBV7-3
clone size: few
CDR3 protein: CASSTGSGMDTQYF

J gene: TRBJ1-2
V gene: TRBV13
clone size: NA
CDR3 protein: CASSPAGTDWGGYTF

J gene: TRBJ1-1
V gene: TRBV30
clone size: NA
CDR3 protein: CAWDQGHLEAFF

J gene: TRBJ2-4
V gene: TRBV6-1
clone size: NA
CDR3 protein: CASRSIDIQYF

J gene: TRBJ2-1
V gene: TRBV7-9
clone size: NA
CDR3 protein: CASSTQGGEQFF

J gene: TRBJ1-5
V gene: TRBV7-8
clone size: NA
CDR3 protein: CASSLFGFMGRISNQPQHF

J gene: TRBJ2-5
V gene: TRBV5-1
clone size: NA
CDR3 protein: CASSWGQGKETQYF

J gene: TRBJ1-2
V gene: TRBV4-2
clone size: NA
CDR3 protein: CASSQAEGITRGYTF

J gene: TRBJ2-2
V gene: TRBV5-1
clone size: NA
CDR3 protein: CASSLAQVAGELFF

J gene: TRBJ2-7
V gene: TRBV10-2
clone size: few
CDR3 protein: CASRIRTGRSYEQYF

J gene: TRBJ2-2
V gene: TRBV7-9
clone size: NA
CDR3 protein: CASSSSGQPYPNTGELFF

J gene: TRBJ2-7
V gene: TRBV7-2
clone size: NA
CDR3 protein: CASSLSNRGQYEQYF

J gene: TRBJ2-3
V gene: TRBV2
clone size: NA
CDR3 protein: CASVSTDTQYF

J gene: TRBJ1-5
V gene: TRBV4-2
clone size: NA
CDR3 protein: CASSQYRGSQPQHF

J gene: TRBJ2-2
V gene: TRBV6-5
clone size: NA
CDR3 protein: CASRPQTHTGELFF

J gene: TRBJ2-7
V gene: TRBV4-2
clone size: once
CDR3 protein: CASSQEGTGFSYEQYF

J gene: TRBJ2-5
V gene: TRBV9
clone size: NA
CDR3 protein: CASSEQLGMQETQYF

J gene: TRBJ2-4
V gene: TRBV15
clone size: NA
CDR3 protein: CATSRDIAGGSVQYF